This is a list of T cell receptor beta chains from one sample in a study of long-term antiretroviral therapy in people with HIV. This table comes from immunoSEQ multiplex PCR, and its TCRdb copy is limited to in-frame clones, with some not included. The sample consists of tens of thousands of clones, around 74% of them appearing once. Material: unsorted PBMCs, obtained 3 years after starting antiretroviral therapy. These receptors were obtained from a man aged 50-59 years with HIV. The CDR3 runs from the conserved cysteine through the conserved F or W. A D gene is named only where the DNA matches it firmly. Where a row states a size, it is once, few, many or the class of an expanded clone; other rows omit it.

V	J	size	D	CDR3	DNA
TRBV6-5	TRBJ2-7	few	TRBD2	CASSLAGGQFEQYF	TGTGCCAGCAGCCTAGCGGGAGGGCAGTTCGAGCAGTACTTC
TRBV6-5	TRBJ1-2	.	.	CASSSRPSFGYTF	TGTGCCAGCAGTTCCCGGCCCTCCTTTGGCTACACCTTC
TRBV7-9	TRBJ2-7	few	.	CASSGDSYEQYF	TGTGCCAGCTCCGGGGACTCCTACGAGCAGTACTTC
TRBV5-1	TRBJ2-5	.	.	CASSLPDSAGETQYF	TGCGCCAGCAGCTTGCCGGACTCCGCAGGGGAGACCCAGTACTTC
TRBV9	TRBJ2-7	few	TRBD1	CASSVVGTGDDEQYF	TGTGCCAGCAGCGTAGTAGGGACAGGGGACGACGAGCAGTACTTC
TRBV9	TRBJ1-2	few	.	CASSGAIPRSYGYTF	TGTGCCAGCAGCGGGGCTATACCACGGAGCTATGGCTACACCTTC
TRBV5-6	TRBJ2-5	.	TRBD2	CASSLGGLGETQYF	TGTGCCAGCAGCTTGGGGGGACTAGGAGAGACCCAGTACTTC
TRBV5-1	TRBJ1-6	.	.	CASSLSGEYNSPLHF	TGCGCCAGCAGCTTGTCGGGGGAGTATAATTCACCCCTCCACTTT
TRBV19	TRBJ1-1	.	TRBD1	CASSIIGKGAQSTEAFF	TGTGCCAGTAGTATAATCGGAAAGGGGGCGCAGAGCACTGAAGCTTTCTTT
TRBV19	TRBJ2-7	.	.	CASNRQANSYEQYF	TGTGCCAGTAACCGACAGGCTAACTCCTACGAGCAGTACTTC
TRBV7-2	TRBJ1-2	.	.	CASSLGHGGTYGYTF	TGTGCCAGCAGCTTAGGACATGGGGGGACATATGGCTACACCTTC
TRBV5-1	TRBJ2-2	.	.	CASSSPRATGSNTGELFF	TGCGCCAGCAGCTCGCCTCGTGCGACGGGATCGAACACCGGGGAGCTGTTTTTT
TRBV6-7	TRBJ2-7	.	.	CASRERENYEQYF	TGTGCCAGCAGAGAACGGGAGAACTACGAGCAGTACTTC
TRBV30	TRBJ2-2	.	TRBD1	CAWAGTGLVTGELFF	TGTGCCTGGGCCGGGACAGGGCTTGTAACCGGGGAGCTGTTTTTT
TRBV5-1	TRBJ2-7	.	.	CASRDSSYEQYF	TGCGCCAGCAGGGACAGCTCCTACGAGCAGTACTTC
TRBV7-2	TRBJ1-2	.	.	CASSRTPNYGYTF	TGTGCCAGCAGCAGGACACCAAACTATGGCTACACCTTC
TRBV4-1	TRBJ2-2	.	.	CASSQLGSGTGELFF	TGCGCCAGCAGCCAGCTTGGATCGGGCACCGGGGAGCTGTTTTTT
TRBV7-7	TRBJ2-3	.	.	CASSPPDGTDTQYF	TGTGCCAGCAGCCCGCCAGACGGCACAGATACGCAGTATTTT
TRBV5-5	TRBJ1-5	few	.	CASSLVGLYSNQPQHF	TGTGCCAGCAGCTTGGTTGGCCTTTATAGCAATCAGCCCCAGCATTTT
TRBV5-6	TRBJ1-1	.	.	CASSLGRAANTEAFF	TGTGCCAGCAGCTTGGGGAGGGCCGCGAACACTGAAGCTTTCTTT
TRBV15	TRBJ2-4	.	.	CATSTGRTTRVSIQYF	TGTGCCACCAGCACCGGACGGACTACGAGAGTGTCTATTCAGTACTTC
TRBV9	TRBJ1-2	once	.	CASSPPRGVGYGYTF	TGTGCCAGCAGCCCACCGAGGGGGGTTGGCTATGGCTACACCTTC
TRBV7-9	TRBJ2-7	few	.	CASSLAGSGEQYF	TGTGCCAGCAGCTTAGCGGGGAGCGGCGAGCAGTACTTC
TRBV7-2	TRBJ2-1	.	.	CASSFSSGEQFF	TGTGCCAGCAGCTTCTCAAGCGGTGAGCAGTTCTTC
TRBV30	TRBJ2-7	.	.	CAWSVQLSYEQYF	TGTGCCTGGAGTGTCCAACTATCCTACGAGCAGTACTTC
TRBV6-5	TRBJ2-7	.	TRBD1	CASSSGTGGSYEQYF	TGTGCCAGCAGTTCCGGGACAGGGGGGTCCTACGAGCAGTACTTC
TRBV5-6	TRBJ2-5	.	.	CASSLLGIRQETQYF	TGTGCCAGCAGCTTACTAGGCATTCGCCAAGAGACCCAGTACTTC
TRBV2	TRBJ1-5	few	TRBD1	CASSGTGQDQPQHF	TGTGCCAGCAGTGGGACAGGGCAGGATCAGCCCCAGCATTTT